This T cell receptor beta chain was documented in a study of shared clonotypes between healthy human individuals. Per the study methods: Filtering of immunoSEQ junctional sequences could not match full-length read filtering. Method: immunoSEQ multiplex PCR; TCRdb's copy keeps in-frame clones and lacks some. That table is the source of V, J and clone size, and D and trimming were worked out from the DNA. The table lists around 1.4 million clones, approximately 98.5% of them singletons. Worth noting for this clone: Its specificity is not known. The same CDR3 also results from other DNA sequences found in this sample.

Points from the study as a whole: It was the non-shared clonotypes that had lower generation probabilities than clonotypes shared by all four donors. Sharing across four donors was highest in naive CD4 (approximately 5%) and lowest in memory CD8 (approximately 0.4%).

Germline V gives CDR1 MNHNS, CDR2 SASEGT. V gave up 5 bases and J gave up 3 bases; unmatched junction bases: 1. This CDR3 has 12 amino acids. Sequenced input: naive CD4+ T cells sorted from blood. Specified subset: CD45RA+ positively selected. The TCR was taken from a man aged 25-40 years in good health. This sequence joins TRBV6-1 and TRBJ2-7, with TRBD1 identical over 7 bases. The CDR3 here is CASSRQGYEQYF. As DNA, the CDR3 is TGTGCCAGCAGTCGACAGGGCTACGAGCAGTACTTC.